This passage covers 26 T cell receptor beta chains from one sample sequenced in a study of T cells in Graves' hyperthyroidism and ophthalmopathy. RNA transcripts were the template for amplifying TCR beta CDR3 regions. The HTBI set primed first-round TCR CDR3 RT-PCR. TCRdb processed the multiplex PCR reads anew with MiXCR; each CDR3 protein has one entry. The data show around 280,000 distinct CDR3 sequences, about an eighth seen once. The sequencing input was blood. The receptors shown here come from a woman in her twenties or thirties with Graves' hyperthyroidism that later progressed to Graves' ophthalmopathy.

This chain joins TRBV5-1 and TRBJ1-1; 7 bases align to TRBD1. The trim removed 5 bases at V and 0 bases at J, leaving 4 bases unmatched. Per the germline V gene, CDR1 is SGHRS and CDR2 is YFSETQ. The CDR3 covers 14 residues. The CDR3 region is CASRYGTVNTEAFF. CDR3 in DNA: TGCGCCAGCAGGTACGGGACAGTGAACACTGAAGCTTTCTTT.

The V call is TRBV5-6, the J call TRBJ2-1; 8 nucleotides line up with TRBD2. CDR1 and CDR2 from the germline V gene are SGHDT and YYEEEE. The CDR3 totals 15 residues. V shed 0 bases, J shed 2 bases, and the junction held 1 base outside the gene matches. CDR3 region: CASSLELAAYNEQFF. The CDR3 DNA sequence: TGTGCCAGCAGCTTGGAACTAGCGGCCTACAATGAGCAGTTCTTC.

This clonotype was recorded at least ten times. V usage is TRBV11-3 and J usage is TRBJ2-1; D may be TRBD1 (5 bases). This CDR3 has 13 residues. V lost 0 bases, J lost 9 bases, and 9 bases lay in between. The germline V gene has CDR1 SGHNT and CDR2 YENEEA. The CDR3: CASSLDIRGEQFF. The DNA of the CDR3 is TGTGCCAGCAGCTTAGATATTAGGGGTGAGCAGTTCTTC. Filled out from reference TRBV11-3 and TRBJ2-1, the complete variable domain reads EAGVVQSPRYKIIEKKQPVAFWCNPISGHNTLYWYLQNLGQGPELLIRYENEEAVDDSQLPKDRFSAERLKGVDSTLKIQPAELGDSAVYLCASSLDIRGEQFFGPGTRLTVL.

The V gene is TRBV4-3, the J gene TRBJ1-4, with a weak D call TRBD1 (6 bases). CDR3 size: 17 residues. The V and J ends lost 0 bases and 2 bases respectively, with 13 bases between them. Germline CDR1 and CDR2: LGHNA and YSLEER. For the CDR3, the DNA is TGCGCCAGCAGCCAAGATCTTCCAGGGGACACTAATGAAAAACTGTTTTTT. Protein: CASSQDLPGDTNEKLFF.

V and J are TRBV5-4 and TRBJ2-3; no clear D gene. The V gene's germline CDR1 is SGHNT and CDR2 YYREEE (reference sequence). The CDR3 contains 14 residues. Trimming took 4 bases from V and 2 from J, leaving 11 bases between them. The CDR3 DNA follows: TGTGCCAGCAGCCCATCGGTGGCCACAGATACGCAGTATTTT. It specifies CASSPSVATDTQYF.

CDR3 bases: TGCGCCAGCAGCTCCATATGGAGGGGCACAGATACGCAGTATTTT. It translates to CASSSIWRGTDTQYF. The gene calls are TRBV5-1 and TRBJ2-3, with D perhaps TRBD2 (6 bases). V lost 3 bases and J 1 base, leaving 12 bases between the germline ends. This CDR3 spans 15 amino acids. The germline CDR1 and CDR2 sequences are SGHRS and YFSETQ.

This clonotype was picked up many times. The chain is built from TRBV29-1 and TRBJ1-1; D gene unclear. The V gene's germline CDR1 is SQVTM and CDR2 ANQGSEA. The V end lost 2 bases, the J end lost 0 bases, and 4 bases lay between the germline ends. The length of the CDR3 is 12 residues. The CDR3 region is CSVERVNTEAFF. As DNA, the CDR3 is TGCAGCGTTGAAAGGGTGAACACTGAAGCTTTCTTT.

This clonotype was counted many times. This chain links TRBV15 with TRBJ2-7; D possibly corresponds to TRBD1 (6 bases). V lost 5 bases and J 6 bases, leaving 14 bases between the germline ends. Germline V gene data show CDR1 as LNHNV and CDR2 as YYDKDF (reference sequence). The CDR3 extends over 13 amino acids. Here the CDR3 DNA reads TGTGCCACCAGCCCAAACAGGGTGCGCGAGCAGTACTTC. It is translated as CATSPNRVREQYF.

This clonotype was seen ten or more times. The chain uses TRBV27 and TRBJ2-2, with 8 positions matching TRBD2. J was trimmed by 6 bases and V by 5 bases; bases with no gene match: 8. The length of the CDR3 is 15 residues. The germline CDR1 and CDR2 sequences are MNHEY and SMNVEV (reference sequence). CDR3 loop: CASSPIGLAAGELFF. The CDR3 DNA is TGTGCCAGCAGTCCAATTGGACTAGCCGCCGGGGAGCTGTTTTTT.

The chain's CDR3 is CASSDSREGVNEQFF. DNA for the CDR3: TGTGCCAGCAGTGACTCGAGGGAAGGGGTCAATGAGCAGTTCTTC. V usage is TRBV6-4 and J usage is TRBJ2-1; either TRBD1 or TRBD2 may supply D (5 bases each). The CDR3 has 15 amino acids. Germline V gene sequence: CDR1 MRHNA, CDR2 SNTAGT. V dropped 0 bases and J dropped 6 bases, with 12 bases sitting between them.

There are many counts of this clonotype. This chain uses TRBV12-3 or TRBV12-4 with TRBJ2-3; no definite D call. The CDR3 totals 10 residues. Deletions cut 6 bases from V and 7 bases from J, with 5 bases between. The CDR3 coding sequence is TGTGCCAGCAGGGGAAATACGCAGTATTTT. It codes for CASRGNTQYF.

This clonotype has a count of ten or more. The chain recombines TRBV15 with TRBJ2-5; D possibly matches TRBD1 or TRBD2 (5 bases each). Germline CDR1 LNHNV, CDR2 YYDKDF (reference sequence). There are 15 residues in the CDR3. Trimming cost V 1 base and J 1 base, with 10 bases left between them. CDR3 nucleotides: TGTGCCACCAGCAGAGTTGACGGGACCCAAGAGACCCAGTACTTC. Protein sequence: CATSRVDGTQETQYF.

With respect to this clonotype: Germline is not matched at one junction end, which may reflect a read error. CDR3 bases: TGTGCCAGCAGTTCCGGGACTAGCGGCTACGAGCAGTGCTTC. This codes for CASSSGTSGYEQCF. The genes are TRBV28 and TRBJ2-7; 11 nucleotides align to TRBD2. Germline CDR1 is MDHEN and CDR2 is SYDVKM. This CDR3 is 14 amino acids long. Together with reference TRBV28 and TRBJ2-7, the CDR3 gives the full variable domain: DVKVTQSSRYLVKRTGEKVFLECVQDMDHENMFWYRQDPGLGLRLIYFSYDVKMKEKGDIPEGYSVSREKKERFSLILESASTNQTSMYLCASSSGTSGYEQCFGPGTRLTVT.

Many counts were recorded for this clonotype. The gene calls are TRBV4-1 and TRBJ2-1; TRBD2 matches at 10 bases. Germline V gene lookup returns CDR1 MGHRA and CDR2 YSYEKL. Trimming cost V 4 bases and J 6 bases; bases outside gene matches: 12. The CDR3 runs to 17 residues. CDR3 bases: TGCGCCAGCAGCCGCGGCCCCCGGACTAGCGGCATCAATGAGCAGTTCTTC. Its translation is CASSRGPRTSGINEQFF.

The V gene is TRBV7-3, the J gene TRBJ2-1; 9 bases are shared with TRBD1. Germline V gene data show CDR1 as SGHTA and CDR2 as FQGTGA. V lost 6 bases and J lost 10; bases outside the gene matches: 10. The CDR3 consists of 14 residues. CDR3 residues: CASSLGTGFGEQFF. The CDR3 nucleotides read TGTGCCAGCAGTCTCGGGACAGGGTTTGGGGAGCAGTTCTTC.

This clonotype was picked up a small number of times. DNA of the CDR3: TGTGCCAGCAGTGATTTGGGGGCAGGAAAGACCTACGAGCAGTACTTC. It yields the protein CASSDLGAGKTYEQYF. The rearrangement joins TRBV25-1 to TRBJ2-7; possible D gene TRBD1, 6 bases. Trimming took off 3 bases at V and 2 bases at J, with 17 bases between the two ends. Germline assignment: CDR1 MGHDK and CDR2 SYGVNS. The CDR3 is 16 amino acids.

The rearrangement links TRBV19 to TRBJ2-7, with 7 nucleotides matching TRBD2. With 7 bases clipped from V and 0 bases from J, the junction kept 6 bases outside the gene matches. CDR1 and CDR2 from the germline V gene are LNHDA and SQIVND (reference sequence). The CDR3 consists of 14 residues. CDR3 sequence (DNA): TGTGCCAGTAAGGAGTCGGGGGGCTCCTACGAGCAGTACTTC. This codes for CASKESGGSYEQYF.

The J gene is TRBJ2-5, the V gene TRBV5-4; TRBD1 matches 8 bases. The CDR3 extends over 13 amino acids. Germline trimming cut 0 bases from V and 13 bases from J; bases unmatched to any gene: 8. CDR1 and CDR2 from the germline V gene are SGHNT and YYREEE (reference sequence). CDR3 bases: TGTGCCAGCAGCTTGGAGGGGACAGGCATACGGTACTTC. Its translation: CASSLEGTGIRYF.

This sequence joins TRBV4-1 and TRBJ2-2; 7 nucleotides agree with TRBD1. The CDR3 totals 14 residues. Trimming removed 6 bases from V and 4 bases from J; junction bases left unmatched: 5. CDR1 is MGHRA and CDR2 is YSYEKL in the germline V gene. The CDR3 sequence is CASRLPGGTGELFF. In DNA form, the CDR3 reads TGCGCCAGCAGGTTGCCAGGGGGCACCGGGGAGCTGTTTTTT.

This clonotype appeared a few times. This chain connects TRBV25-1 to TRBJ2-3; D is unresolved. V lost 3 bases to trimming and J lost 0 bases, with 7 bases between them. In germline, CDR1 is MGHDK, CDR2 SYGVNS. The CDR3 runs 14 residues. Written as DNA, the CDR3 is TGTGCCAGCAGTGACAGGCCTAGCACAGATACGCAGTATTTT. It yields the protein CASSDRPSTDTQYF.

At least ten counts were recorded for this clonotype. CDR3 residues: CASSPRRTGRRGTQYF. In DNA, the CDR3 is TGTGCCAGCAGTCCGCGGCGAACAGGGCGGAGGGGGACCCAGTACTTC. The rearrangement joins TRBV28 to TRBJ2-5; possibly TRBD1 or TRBD2 for D (6 bases each). V shed 5 bases and J shed 7 bases, with 23 bases lying between them. CDR1 is MDHEN, CDR2 SYDVKM, per germline. The CDR3 contains 16 residues. The full variable domain, with the rest looked up from reference TRBV28 and TRBJ2-5, is DVKVTQSSRYLVKRTGEKVFLECVQDMDHENMFWYRQDPGLGLRLIYFSYDVKMKEKGDIPEGYSVSREKKERFSLILESASTNQTSMYLCASSPRRTGRRGTQYFGPGTRLLVL.

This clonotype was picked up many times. CDR3 residues: CASSYSGTKVYEQYF. CDR3 nucleotides: TGTGCCAGCAGTTACAGCGGGACAAAAGTCTACGAGCAGTACTTC. This chain uses TRBV6-5 with TRBJ2-7, with D perhaps matching TRBD2 (7 bases). There are 15 residues in the CDR3. CDR1 is MNHEY and CDR2 is SVGAGI in the germline V gene. V dropped 2 bases and J dropped 3 bases, with 14 bases sitting between them.

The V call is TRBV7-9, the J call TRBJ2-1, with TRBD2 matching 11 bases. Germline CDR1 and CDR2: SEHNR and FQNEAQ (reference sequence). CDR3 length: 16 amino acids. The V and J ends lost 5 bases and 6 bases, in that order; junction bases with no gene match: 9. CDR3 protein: CASSGHLAGGGNEQFF. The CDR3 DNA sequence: TGTGCCAGCAGCGGCCACCTAGCGGGAGGAGGCAATGAGCAGTTCTTC.

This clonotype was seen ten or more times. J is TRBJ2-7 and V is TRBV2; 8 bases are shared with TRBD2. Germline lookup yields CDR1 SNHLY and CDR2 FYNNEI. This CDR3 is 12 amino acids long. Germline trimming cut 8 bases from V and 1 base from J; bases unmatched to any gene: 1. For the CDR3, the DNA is TGTGCCAGCCGGGGGGGTTCCTACGAGCAGTACTTC. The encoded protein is CASRGGSYEQYF.

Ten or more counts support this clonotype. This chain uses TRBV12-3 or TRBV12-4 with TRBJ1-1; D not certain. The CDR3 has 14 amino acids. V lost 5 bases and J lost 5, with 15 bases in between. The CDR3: CASSHNNQRTEAFF. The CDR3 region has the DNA TGTGCCAGCAGTCATAATAATCAGAGGACTGAAGCTTTCTTT.

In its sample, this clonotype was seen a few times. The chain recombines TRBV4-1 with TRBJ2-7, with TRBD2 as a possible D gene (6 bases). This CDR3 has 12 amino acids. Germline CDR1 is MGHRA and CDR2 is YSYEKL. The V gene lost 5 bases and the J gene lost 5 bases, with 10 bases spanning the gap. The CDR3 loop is CASSGRGNEQYF. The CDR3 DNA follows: TGCGCCAGCAGCGGGCGGGGAAACGAGCAGTACTTC.